This T cell receptor (beta chain) was identified in a study of identical twins. Study outcomes and limitations: Memory repertoires showed no such pattern, whereas abundant cord blood beta clonotypes carried fewer insertions.

Only a few counts were recorded for this clonotype. Its antigen remains unknown. Germline V gives CDR1 LGHNA, CDR2 YNFKEQ. J was trimmed by 0 bases and V by 3 bases; bases with no gene match: 5. There are 15 residues in the CDR3. One entry per CDR3 protein results from TCRdb running MiXCR on the 5' RACE reads. The repertoire holds 500,000 to 600,000 distinct CDR3 sequences, roughly a fifth seen once, with around 0.9% in the top ten. This sample was shared with a second study, whose subject was T cells expressing NK-cell markers. That source reports: These clonotypes also led the CD3+CD56-NKG2C+ fraction in a handful of donors.

Specimen: CD4+ T cells sorted from blood. This TCR derives from a woman between 18 and 30 years old in good health. The rearrangement uses TRBV4-2 and TRBJ2-7; 7 nucleotides align to TRBD1. The CDR3 DNA sequence: TGTGCCAGCAGCCAGCTACAGGGGTCCTCCTACGAGCAGTACTTC. This gives the protein CASSQLQGSSYEQYF.